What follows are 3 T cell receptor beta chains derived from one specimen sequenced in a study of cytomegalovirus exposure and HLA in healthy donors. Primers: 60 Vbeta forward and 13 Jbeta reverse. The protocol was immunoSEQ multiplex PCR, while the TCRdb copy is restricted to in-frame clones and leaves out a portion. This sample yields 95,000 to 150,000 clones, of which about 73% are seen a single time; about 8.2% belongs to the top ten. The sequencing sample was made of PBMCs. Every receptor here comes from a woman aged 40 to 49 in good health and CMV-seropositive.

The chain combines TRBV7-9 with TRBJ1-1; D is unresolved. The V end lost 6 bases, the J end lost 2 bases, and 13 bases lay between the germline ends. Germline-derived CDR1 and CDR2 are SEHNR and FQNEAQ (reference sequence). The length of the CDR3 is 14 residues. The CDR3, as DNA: TGTGCCAGCAGACCTCAGGAACAAAACACTGAAGCTTTCTTT. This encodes CASRPQEQNTEAFF.

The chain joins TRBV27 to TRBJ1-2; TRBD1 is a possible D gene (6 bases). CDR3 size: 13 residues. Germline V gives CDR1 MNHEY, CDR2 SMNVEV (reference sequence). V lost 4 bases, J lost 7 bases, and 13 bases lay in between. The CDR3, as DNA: TGTGCCAGCAGTTCAGAACAGGGTCTTGGCTACACCTTC. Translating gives CASSSEQGLGYTF.

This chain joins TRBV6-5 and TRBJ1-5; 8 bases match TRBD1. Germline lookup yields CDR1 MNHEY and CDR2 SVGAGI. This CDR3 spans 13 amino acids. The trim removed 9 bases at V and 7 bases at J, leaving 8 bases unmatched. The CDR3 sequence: CASGQGIDQPQHF. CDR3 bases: TGTGCCAGTGGACAGGGAATCGACCAGCCCCAGCATTTT.